This T cell receptor beta chain was recorded in a study of OX40 agonist ivuxolimab in advanced cancers. Study information: Patients were treated with ivuxolimab, an agonistic anti-OX40 (CD134) antibody. Partial responses were achieved by three patients, one with hepatocellular carcinoma and two with cutaneous melanoma.

The study, taken as a whole, reports: The antigen specificity of the peripheral T cells (those that were expanded) was not determined.

At cycle 4 day 1, cycle 7 day 1, and baseline, blood was sampled. Generated by immunoSEQ multiplex PCR, the TCRdb table keeps only in-frame clones and is missing some. The sample comprises some 8,000 clones, around 72% of which are singletons, and 15% to 20% rests with the top ten. Notes on this clone: Its antigen remains unknown.

CDR1 and CDR2 (germline): LGHNA, YSLEER. Trimming removed 1 base at V and 0 bases at J, with 8 bases between. The length of the CDR3 is 15 residues. This rearrangement joins TRBV4-3 to TRBJ2-3, with D uncertain. Sequencing was performed on CD4+ or CD8+ T cells sorted from blood, taken in a trial of the OX40 agonist ivuxolimab. This TCR derives from an adult with an advanced solid tumor such as melanoma, head and neck, liver or kidney cancer. The DNA of the CDR3 is TGCGCCAGCAGCCAAGGCTACTTTAGCACAGATACGCAGTATTTT. As protein: CASSQGYFSTDTQYF.